This TCR beta chain was documented in a study of T cell changes during pregnancy in multiple sclerosis. The CDR3 spans 12 residues. Trimming pared 8 bases from V and 7 bases from J, leaving 17 bases between. Looked up from germline, CDR1 is SQVTM and CDR2 is ANQGSEA. Method: immunoSEQ multiplex PCR; TCRdb's copy keeps in-frame clones and lacks some. This table has about 46,000 clones, under 95% appearing once. The sequence was obtained from a female donor with multiple sclerosis, enrolled in a pregnancy study. This chain joins TRBV29-1 and TRBJ1-1, with D unclear. The material was CD8+ T cells from peripheral blood mononuclear cells, obtained in the second trimester of pregnancy. The CDR3 loop reads CSPPNGPLEAFF. CDR3 DNA: TGCAGCCCCCCTAATGGTCCGCTTGAAGCTTTCTTT.